This T cell receptor beta chain was captured in a study of blood T cells in healthy people across ages. CDR3 length: 17 residues. V was pared by 6 bases and J by 6 bases, with 14 bases of the junction left unmatched. Germline V lookup: CDR1 DFQATT, CDR2 SNEGSKA (reference sequence). Total RNA, at least 5.5 micrograms per sample, was extracted from PBMCs. Combining a sample-barcoded 5' primer with a J-beta primer mix, a second PCR ran for roughly 6 to 12 cycles. TCRdb analysed the 5' RACE reads with MiXCR anew, one entry per CDR3 protein. The data contain 780,000 or so distinct CDR3 sequences, about 53% of them singletons.

The source material was blood. The sequence derives from a man aged 80 or over in good health. V and J are TRBV20-1 and TRBJ2-1, with 13 bases lining up with TRBD2. CDR3 amino acids: CSANSLGLAGFGNEQFF. In nucleotides, the CDR3 is TGCAGTGCAAATTCCTTGGGACTAGCGGGATTTGGCAATGAGCAGTTCTTC.